The next 22 T cell receptor beta chains were all read from a single sample in a study of shared T cell receptors in the human thymus. Some clones are missing from TCRdb's copy, which holds only in-frame ones; the method was immunoSEQ multiplex PCR. The repertoire holds about 400,000 clones, with approximately 95% as singletons. Sequencing input: thymocytes. The receptor source for this set is a human donor.

This sequence joins TRBV28 and TRBJ1-2; D is uncertain. Germline lookup yields CDR1 MDHEN and CDR2 SYDVKM. CDR3 length equals 17 residues. Trimming cost V 6 bases and J 3 bases, with 23 bases left between them. The CDR3 protein is CASSRSSGARDYYGYTF. The CDR3 DNA is TGTGCCAGCAGCCGCTCGTCGGGCGCCCGAGACTACTATGGCTACACCTTC.

The V call is TRBV28, the J call TRBJ1-5; D might be TRBD1 (6 bases). The V end lost 3 bases, the J end lost 0 bases, and 15 bases lay between the germline ends. Germline V lookup: CDR1 MDHEN, CDR2 SYDVKM. The CDR3 consists of 17 residues. CDR3 residues: CASSLFEQGISNQPQHF. The CDR3 DNA reads TGTGCCAGCAGTTTGTTTGAACAGGGAATTAGCAATCAGCCCCAGCATTTT.

The gene calls are TRBV7-9 and TRBJ2-1; possible D gene TRBD1, 6 bases. CDR1 and CDR2 (germline): SEHNR, FQNEAQ (reference sequence). The CDR3 is 12 residues long. V lost 5 bases and J lost 6, with 8 bases in between. The CDR3 nucleotides are TGTGCCAGCAGCCAGGACAGCAATGAGCAGTTCTTC. Amino acids: CASSQDSNEQFF.

This chain connects TRBV5-4 to TRBJ2-1, with D perhaps matching TRBD1 or TRBD2 (6 bases each). The CDR3 sequence is 16 residues long. The V and J ends lost 0 bases and 0 bases respectively, with 10 bases between them. Germline lookup yields CDR1 SGHNT and CDR2 YYREEE (reference sequence). The CDR3 region is CASSLGRGSSYNEQFF. Written as DNA, the CDR3 is TGTGCCAGCAGCTTGGGGAGGGGGAGCTCCTACAATGAGCAGTTCTTC.

This rearrangement joins TRBV13 to TRBJ2-7; D uncertain. Germline V gene lookup returns CDR1 PRHDT and CDR2 FYEKMQ (reference sequence). This CDR3 has 17 amino acids. V was cut by 0 bases and J by 0 bases, with 15 bases left in between. CDR3 DNA: TGTGCCAGCAGCTTAGGCTGGTCTTCCGGACCCTCCTACGAGCAGTACTTC. Translated: CASSLGWSSGPSYEQYF. Together with reference TRBV13 and TRBJ2-7, the CDR3 gives the full variable domain: AAGVIQSPRHLIKEKRETATLKCYPIPRHDTVYWYQQGPGQDPQFLISFYEKMQSDKGSIPDRFSAQQFSDYHSELNMSSLELGDSALYFCASSLGWSSGPSYEQYFGPGTRLTVT.

This clone was seen a handful of times. The V and J genes are TRBV6-6 and TRBJ2-7; D is ambiguous. V lost 7 bases, J lost 4 bases, and 17 bases lay in between. Germline CDR1 MNHNY, CDR2 SVGAGI (reference sequence). The CDR3 has 14 residues. This chain's CDR3 is CASTPDPRSYEQYF. The CDR3 bases are TGTGCCAGCACCCCGGACCCGCGGAGTTACGAGCAGTACTTC.

This clone occurred once. The J gene is TRBJ1-5, the V gene TRBV2; weak D call: TRBD1 (5 bases). Trimming removed 6 bases at V and 1 base at J, with 16 bases between. The CDR3 is 16 residues long. Germline values: CDR1 SNHLY, CDR2 FYNNEI. The CDR3 spells CASRDPSRVSNQPQHF. Here the CDR3 DNA reads TGTGCCAGCAGAGATCCGAGCAGGGTGAGCAATCAGCCCCAGCATTTT.

The chain joins TRBV9 to TRBJ2-7, with TRBD1 matching 8 bases. The V segment lost 5 bases and the J segment 4 bases; nucleotides outside the gene matches: 8. CDR3 length equals 14 residues. Per germline, CDR1 SGDLS and CDR2 YYNGEE. CDR3 sequence: CASSADRETYEQYF. The CDR3 DNA sequence: TGTGCCAGCAGTGCGGACAGGGAAACGTACGAGCAGTACTTC.

This clone came up a few times. This rearrangement joins TRBV27 to TRBJ1-2; possible D gene TRBD1, 6 bases. Trimming took off 3 bases at V and 4 bases at J, with 12 bases between the two ends. Germline V gene data show CDR1 as MNHEY and CDR2 as SMNVEV (reference sequence). This CDR3 is 14 amino acids long. CDR3 in DNA: TGTGCCAGCAGTTTGAGGGGGTACCCCTATGGCTACACCTTC. This translates into CASSLRGYPYGYTF.

The V call is TRBV27, the J call TRBJ2-2, with D hard to call. Looked up from germline, CDR1 is MNHEY and CDR2 is SMNVEV (reference sequence). CDR3 size: 16 residues. The V and J ends lost 3 bases and 0 bases respectively, with 11 bases between them. Here the CDR3 DNA reads TGTGCCAGCAGTTTTTCAGGAAAGCCGAACACCGGGGAGCTGTTTTTT. Translated, it gives CASSFSGKPNTGELFF.

The rearrangement uses TRBV5-6 and TRBJ2-2; TRBD1 is a possible D gene (5 bases). The CDR3 is 16 amino acids. Germline V gene data show CDR1 as SGHDT and CDR2 as YYEEEE. The V end was cut by 5 bases, the J end by 3 bases, with 17 bases between. The CDR3 is CASSRRRGSDTGELFF. DNA for the CDR3: TGTGCCAGCAGTCGCAGAAGGGGAAGCGACACCGGGGAGCTGTTTTTT.

V and J are TRBV7-8 and TRBJ2-5, with 9 bases aligning to TRBD2. Trimming removed 7 bases from V and 10 bases from J; junction bases left unmatched: 16. The CDR3 covers 15 residues. The germline V gene encodes CDR1 SGHVS and CDR2 FQNEAQ. CDR3: CASIDPSGAGGDQYF. DNA for the CDR3: TGTGCCAGCATCGACCCTAGCGGAGCGGGGGGAGACCAGTACTTC.

This chain links TRBV5-1 with TRBJ2-3; TRBD1 matches at 7 bases. Germline lookup yields CDR1 SGHRS and CDR2 YFSETQ. V shed 3 bases, J shed 2 bases, and the junction held 3 bases outside the gene matches. This CDR3 has 14 amino acids. The CDR3 nucleotides are TGCGCCAGCAGCTCGGACAGGCACACAGATACGCAGTATTTT. Amino acids: CASSSDRHTDTQYF.

This clone appeared a single time. CDR3 DNA: TGCAGCGTTGTAGAGAGCCGACTCGTAGGCGGCTACACCTTC. Its protein is CSVVESRLVGGYTF. The chain couples TRBV29-1 to TRBJ1-2; D is uncertain. Trimming left V 4 bases short and J 8 bases short, with 20 bases between. Per germline, CDR1 SQVTM and CDR2 ANQGSEA. The CDR3 is made up of 14 amino acids.

V usage is TRBV14 and J usage is TRBJ1-1; D unclear. The CDR3 runs 13 residues. Trimming took 4 bases from V and 5 from J, leaving 11 bases between them. CDR1 and CDR2 (germline): SGHDN, FVKESK. The CDR3 coding sequence is TGTGCCAGCAGCCTAACGAAGGGAACTGAAGCTTTCTTT. This sequence encodes CASSLTKGTEAFF.

V is TRBV28 and J is TRBJ2-7; possibly TRBD1 or TRBD2 for D (5 bases each). Germline-derived CDR1 and CDR2 are MDHEN and SYDVKM. Trimming removed 1 base at V and 3 bases at J, with 19 bases between. This CDR3 is built from 17 residues. The CDR3 sequence: CASSLLGDGDPHYEQYF. Here the CDR3 DNA reads TGTGCCAGCAGTTTATTGGGGGACGGAGACCCGCACTACGAGCAGTACTTC.

The chain is built from TRBV5-4 and TRBJ1-1; the D is unclear. Germline V CDR1 and CDR2: SGHNT, YYREEE (reference sequence). The V end was cut by 1 base, the J end by 11 bases, with 9 bases between. CDR3 size: 11 residues. The CDR3 loop is CASSLNGRAFF. The CDR3 coding sequence is TGTGCCAGCAGCTTGAACGGTAGGGCTTTCTTT.

The gene calls are TRBV6-9 and TRBJ2-6; D could derive from TRBD1 or TRBD2 (5 bases each). Trimming cost V 8 bases and J 0 bases, with 11 bases left between them. CDR3 length: 15 amino acids. Germline V gene sequence: CDR1 MNHGY, CDR2 SVAAGI. DNA of the CDR3: TGTGCCAGCCCGGGACCGATCTCTGGGGCCAACGTCCTGACTTTC. Residues: CASPGPISGANVLTF.

The chain recombines TRBV4-2 with TRBJ2-3; TRBD2 matches at 9 bases. Germline loops: CDR1 LGHNA, CDR2 YNFKEQ. The V segment lost 11 bases and the J segment 2 bases; nucleotides outside the gene matches: 17. The CDR3 has 17 amino acids. CDR3 in DNA: TGTGCCTCAAAGGGCCTAGCGGGAATGAGGAACACAGATACGCAGTATTTT. Amino acids: CASKGLAGMRNTDTQYF.

This rearrangement joins TRBV6-6 to TRBJ1-1, with D unclear. The CDR3 contains 14 residues. The V gene's germline CDR1 is MNHNY and CDR2 SVGAGI (reference sequence). V was trimmed by 7 bases and J by 4 bases, leaving 16 bases between them. The CDR3 loop is CASTTGGTGTEAFF. CDR3 sequence (DNA): TGTGCCAGCACCACGGGAGGTACGGGCACTGAAGCTTTCTTT.

The rearrangement joins TRBV7-2 to TRBJ2-7; D possibly corresponds to TRBD2 (6 bases). Germline V gives CDR1 SGHTA, CDR2 FQGNSA. The V end was cut by 5 bases, the J end by 3 bases, with 23 bases between. CDR3 length equals 17 residues. CDR3 sequence (DNA): TGTGCCAGCAGCCATGGGGGTCAGGGACTCGCCCACTACGAGCAGTACTTC. It is translated as CASSHGGQGLAHYEQYF. Full variable domain (outside the CDR3, taken from reference TRBV7-2 and TRBJ2-7): GAGVSQSPSNKVTEKGKDVELRCDPISGHTALYWYRQSLGQGLEFLIYFQGNSAPDKSGLPSDRFSAERTGGSVSTLTIQRTQQEDSAVYLCASSHGGQGLAHYEQYFGPGTRLTVT.

The rearrangement joins TRBV6-5 to TRBJ2-7; D might be TRBD2 (6 bases). Trimming removed 5 bases at V and 3 bases at J, with 14 bases between. The germline V gene encodes CDR1 MNHEY and CDR2 SVGAGI. This CDR3 region has 14 residues. The DNA of the CDR3 is TGTGCCAGCAGTCCCCGGGACTTGCTCTACGAGCAGTACTTC. This translates into CASSPRDLLYEQYF.